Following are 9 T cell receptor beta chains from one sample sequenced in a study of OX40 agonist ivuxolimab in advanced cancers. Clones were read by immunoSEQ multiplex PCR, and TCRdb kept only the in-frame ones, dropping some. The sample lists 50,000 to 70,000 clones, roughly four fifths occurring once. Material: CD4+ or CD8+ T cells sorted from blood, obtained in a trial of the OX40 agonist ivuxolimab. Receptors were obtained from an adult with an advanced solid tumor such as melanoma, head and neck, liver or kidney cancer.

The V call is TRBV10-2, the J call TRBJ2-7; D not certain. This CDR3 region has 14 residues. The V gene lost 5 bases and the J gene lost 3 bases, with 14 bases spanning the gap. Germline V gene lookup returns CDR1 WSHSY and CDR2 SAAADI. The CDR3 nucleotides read TGCGCCAGCAGTCCGGAAGCCATCAACTACGAGCAGTACTTC. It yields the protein CASSPEAINYEQYF.

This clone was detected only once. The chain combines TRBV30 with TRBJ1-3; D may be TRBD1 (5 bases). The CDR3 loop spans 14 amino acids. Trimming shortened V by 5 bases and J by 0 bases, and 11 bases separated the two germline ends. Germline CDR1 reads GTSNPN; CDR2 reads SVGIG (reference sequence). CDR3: CAWENRNSGNTIYF. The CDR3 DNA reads TGTGCCTGGGAGAACAGGAACTCTGGAAACACCATATATTTT.

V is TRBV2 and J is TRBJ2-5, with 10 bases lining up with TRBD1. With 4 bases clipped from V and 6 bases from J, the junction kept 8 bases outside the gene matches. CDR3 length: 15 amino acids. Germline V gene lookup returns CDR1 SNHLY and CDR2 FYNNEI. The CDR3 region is CASSAGTGERKTQYF. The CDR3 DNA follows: TGTGCCAGCAGTGCCGGGACAGGGGAAAGAAAGACCCAGTACTTC.

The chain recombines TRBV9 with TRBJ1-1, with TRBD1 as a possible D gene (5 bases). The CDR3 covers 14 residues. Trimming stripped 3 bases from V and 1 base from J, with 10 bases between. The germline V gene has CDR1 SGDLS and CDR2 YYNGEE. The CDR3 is CASSAFGGNTEAFF. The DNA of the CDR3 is TGTGCCAGCAGCGCCTTCGGGGGGAACACTGAAGCTTTCTTT.

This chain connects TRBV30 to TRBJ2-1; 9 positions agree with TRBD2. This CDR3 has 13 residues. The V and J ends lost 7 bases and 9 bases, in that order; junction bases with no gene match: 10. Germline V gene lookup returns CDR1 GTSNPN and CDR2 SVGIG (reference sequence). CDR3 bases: TGTGCCTACGCTAGCGGGGTCGGGATTGAGCAGTTCTTC. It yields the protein CAYASGVGIEQFF.

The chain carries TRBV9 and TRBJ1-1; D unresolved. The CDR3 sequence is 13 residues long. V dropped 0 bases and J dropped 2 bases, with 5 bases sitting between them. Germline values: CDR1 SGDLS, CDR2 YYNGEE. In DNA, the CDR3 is TGTGCCAGCAGCGTAGACCGAAACACTGAAGCTTTCTTT. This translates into CASSVDRNTEAFF.

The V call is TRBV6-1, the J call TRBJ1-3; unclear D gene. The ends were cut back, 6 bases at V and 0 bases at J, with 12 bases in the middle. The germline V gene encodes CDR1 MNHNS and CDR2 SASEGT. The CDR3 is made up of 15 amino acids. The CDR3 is CASSPMGSSGNTIYF. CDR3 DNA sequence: TGTGCCAGCAGCCCAATGGGGAGCTCTGGAAACACCATATATTTT.

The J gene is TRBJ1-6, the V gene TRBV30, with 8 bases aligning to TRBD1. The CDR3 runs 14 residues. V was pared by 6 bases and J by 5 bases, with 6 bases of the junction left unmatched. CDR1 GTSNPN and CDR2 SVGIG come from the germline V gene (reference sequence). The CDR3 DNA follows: TGTGCCTGCTCGGACAGGGTGGATAATTCACCCCTCCACTTT. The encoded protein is CACSDRVDNSPLHF.

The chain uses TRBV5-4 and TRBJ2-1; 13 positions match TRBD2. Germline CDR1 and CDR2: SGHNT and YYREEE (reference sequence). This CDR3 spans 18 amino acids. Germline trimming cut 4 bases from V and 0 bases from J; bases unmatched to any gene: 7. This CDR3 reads CASSGGLAGPSSYNEQFF. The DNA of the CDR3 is TGTGCCAGCAGCGGGGGACTAGCGGGACCCAGCTCCTACAATGAGCAGTTCTTC.